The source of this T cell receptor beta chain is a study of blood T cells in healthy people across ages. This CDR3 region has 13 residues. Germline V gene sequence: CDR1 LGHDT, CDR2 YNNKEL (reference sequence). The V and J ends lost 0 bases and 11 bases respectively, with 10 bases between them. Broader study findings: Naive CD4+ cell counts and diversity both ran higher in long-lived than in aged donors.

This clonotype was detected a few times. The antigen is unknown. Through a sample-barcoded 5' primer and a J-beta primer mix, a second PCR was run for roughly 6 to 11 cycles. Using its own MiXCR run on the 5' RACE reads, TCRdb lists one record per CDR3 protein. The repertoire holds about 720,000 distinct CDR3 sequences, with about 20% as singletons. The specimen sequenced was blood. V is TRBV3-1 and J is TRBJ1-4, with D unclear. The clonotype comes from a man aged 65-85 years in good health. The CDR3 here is CASSQDPLRKLFF. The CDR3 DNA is TGTGCCAGCAGCCAAGACCCCTTGAGGAAACTGTTTTTT.